Shown below are 16 T cell receptor beta chains from a single sample sequenced in a study of CD8 T cells in Susac syndrome. An amount of RNA that ranged from roughly 0.45 to 1 ug was reverse transcribed with random hexamers. TCRdb itself ran the immunoSEQ multiplex PCR reads through MiXCR, one entry per CDR3 protein. The repertoire holds about 120,000 distinct CDR3 sequences, around 94% seen once, with 0.095% to 0.1% in the top ten. The source material was CD4+ T cells from PBMCs. The receptors were sampled from a human donor in good health.

The chain has TRBV19 and TRBJ1-5; 9 bases map to TRBD1. CDR3 size: 12 residues. Losses at the gene ends were 8 bases for V and 6 bases for J; bases not matched to a gene: 2. Germline loops: CDR1 LNHDA, CDR2 SQIVND (reference sequence). The CDR3 protein is CASADRGQPQHF. The CDR3 DNA follows: TGTGCCAGTGCGGACAGGGGTCAGCCCCAGCATTTT. The full variable domain, with the rest looked up from reference TRBV19 and TRBJ1-5, is DGGITQSPKYLFRKEGQNVTLSCEQNLNHDAMYWYRQDPGQGLRLIYYSQIVNDFQKGDIAEGYSVSREKKESFPLTVTSAQKNPTAFYLCASADRGQPQHFGDGTRLSIL.

This chain joins TRBV5-1 and TRBJ2-2; D is perhaps TRBD1 (6 bases). V was trimmed by 4 bases and J by 6 bases, leaving 19 bases between them. The CDR3 length is 16 residues. Germline V gene lookup returns CDR1 SGHRS and CDR2 YFSETQ. The CDR3 spells CASSPSGGAGAGELFF. The CDR3 bases are TGCGCCAGCAGCCCGAGTGGGGGCGCAGGGGCCGGGGAGCTGTTTTTT. The complete variable domain, with remaining parts taken from reference TRBV5-1 and TRBJ2-2, reads KAGVTQTPRYLIKTRGQQVTLSCSPISGHRSVSWYQQTPGQGLQFLFEYFSETQRNKGNFPGRFSGRQFSNSRSEMNVSTLELGDSALYLCASSPSGGAGAGELFFGEGSRLTVL.

The chain couples TRBV7-2 to TRBJ2-1; D is uncertain. The V end lost 1 base, the J end lost 4 bases, and 5 bases lay between the germline ends. The CDR3 extends over 13 amino acids. Per germline, CDR1 SGHTA and CDR2 FQGNSA. The CDR3 is CASSLVAYNEQFF. For the CDR3, the DNA is TGTGCCAGCAGCTTAGTGGCGTACAATGAGCAGTTCTTC.

The chain combines TRBV30 with TRBJ2-5; D unresolved. Germline V gene sequence: CDR1 GTSNPN, CDR2 SVGIG (reference sequence). Trimming removed 2 bases at V and 6 bases at J, with 10 bases between. The CDR3 runs 12 residues. The CDR3 region has the DNA TGTGCCTGGAGTCTGGAAGGGAAGACCCAGTACTTC. This gives the protein CAWSLEGKTQYF. The whole variable domain, remainder taken from reference TRBV30 and TRBJ2-5, is SQTIHQWPATLVQPVGSPLSLECTVEGTSNPNLYWYRQAAGRGLQLLFYSVGIGQISSEVPQNLSASRPQDRQFILSSKKLLLSDSGFYLCAWSLEGKTQYFGPGTRLLVL.

The J gene is TRBJ2-3, the V gene TRBV12-3 or TRBV12-4, with 8 bases that match TRBD2. Losses at the gene ends were 5 bases for V and 5 bases for J; bases not matched to a gene: 12. The CDR3 extends over 16 amino acids. CDR3 in DNA: TGTGCCAGCAGTCCCGGAGCGGGAGTTGCGGTAGATACGCAGTATTTT. Its protein product is CASSPGAGVAVDTQYF.

This chain uses TRBV2 with TRBJ2-5, with D possibly matching TRBD1 (7 bases). This CDR3 has 14 residues. Trimming removed 11 bases at V and 5 bases at J, with 21 bases between. Per germline, CDR1 SNHLY and CDR2 FYNNEI. The CDR3 DNA sequence: TGTGCCTCCCAAGGGGGCGGGATCTACGAGACCCAGTACTTC. Its translation: CASQGGGIYETQYF.

The rearrangement links TRBV2 to TRBJ2-2; D is unresolved. V was trimmed by 4 bases and J by 1 base, leaving 10 bases between them. The length of the CDR3 is 15 residues. CDR1 and CDR2 from the germline V gene are SNHLY and FYNNEI. This chain's CDR3 is CASSVMTVNTGELFF. The CDR3 bases are TGTGCCAGCAGTGTAATGACGGTGAACACCGGGGAGCTGTTTTTT.

The J gene is TRBJ2-5, the V gene TRBV19, with 11 positions matching TRBD1. Per the germline V gene, CDR1 is LNHDA and CDR2 is SQIVND (reference sequence). The CDR3 spans 19 residues. J lost 4 bases, V lost 7 bases, and 20 bases had no gene match. CDR3 sequence (DNA): TGTGCCAGTATGCAGTGCGCGGACAGGGGGCGAGGTCGGGGAGAGACCCAGTACTTC. It specifies CASMQCADRGRGRGETQYF. The whole variable domain, filled in from reference TRBV19 and TRBJ2-5, reads DGGITQSPKYLFRKEGQNVTLSCEQNLNHDAMYWYRQDPGQGLRLIYYSQIVNDFQKGDIAEGYSVSREKKESFPLTVTSAQKNPTAFYLCASMQCADRGRGRGETQYFGPGTRLLVL.

This clonotype turned up a few times. This chain connects TRBV5-1 to TRBJ2-2; 10 bases are a match to TRBD2. Germline V gives CDR1 SGHRS, CDR2 YFSETQ. Losses at the gene ends were 5 bases for V and 5 bases for J; bases not matched to a gene: 21. The CDR3 has 20 amino acids. In DNA form, the CDR3 reads TGCGCCAGCAGTTTGAGATCGGCTAGCGGGAGATTTGTAGGAACCGGGGAGCTGTTTTTT. Protein: CASSLRSASGRFVGTGELFF.

The J gene is TRBJ2-7, the V gene TRBV5-6, with D unresolved. The germline V and J ends were trimmed by 2 bases and 2 bases, with 11 bases remaining between them. The CDR3 sequence is 14 residues long. CDR1 and CDR2 from the germline V gene are SGHDT and YYEEEE. For the CDR3, the DNA is TGTGCCAGCAGCTTCCGGACGGGTACCTACGAGCAGTACTTC. It translates to CASSFRTGTYEQYF.

V usage is TRBV24-1 and J usage is TRBJ1-2; 7 bases line up with TRBD1. Germline CDR1 is KGHDR and CDR2 is SFDVKD. V shed 7 bases and J 2 bases; nucleotides not matched to a gene: 3. The CDR3 is 13 residues long. The CDR3 region is CATRDRINYGYTF. The CDR3 DNA follows: TGTGCCACCAGGGACAGGATAAACTATGGCTACACCTTC.

The rearrangement links TRBV30 to TRBJ2-1; 14 bases match TRBD2. Trimming cost V 0 bases and J 7 bases; bases outside gene matches: 8. This CDR3 contains 17 residues. Germline loops: CDR1 GTSNPN, CDR2 SVGIG (reference sequence). CDR3 sequence (DNA): TGTGCCTGGAGTGTAATTCGTAGACTAGCGGGAGGGAATGAGCAGTTCTTC. Encoded protein: CAWSVIRRLAGGNEQFF. The full variable domain, with the rest looked up from reference TRBV30 and TRBJ2-1, is SQTIHQWPATLVQPVGSPLSLECTVEGTSNPNLYWYRQAAGRGLQLLFYSVGIGQISSEVPQNLSASRPQDRQFILSSKKLLLSDSGFYLCAWSVIRRLAGGNEQFFGPGTRLTVL.

The rearrangement uses TRBV6-1 and TRBJ1-5; D may be TRBD1 (5 bases). The germline gives CDR1 MNHNS, CDR2 SASEGT. V was cut by 3 bases and J by 6 bases, with 18 bases left in between. CDR3 length: 16 amino acids. The CDR3 loop reads CASSDLGAGFGQPQHF. CDR3 in DNA: TGTGCCAGCAGTGACCTGGGTGCAGGGTTTGGTCAGCCCCAGCATTTT.

V usage is TRBV6-6 and J usage is TRBJ2-5; D is uncertain. Germline assignment: CDR1 MNHNY and CDR2 SVGAGI (reference sequence). Trimming stripped 5 bases from V and 5 bases from J, with 9 bases between. This CDR3 contains 12 residues. The CDR3 DNA reads TGTGCCAGCAGTCGAGTTGGGGAGACCCAGTACTTC. This translates into CASSRVGETQYF.

The chain combines TRBV2 with TRBJ2-1, with 7 bases matching TRBD2. Unmatched junction bases numbered 5, after V lost 3 bases and J lost 9 bases. There are 13 residues in the CDR3. Germline V gives CDR1 SNHLY, CDR2 FYNNEI. CDR3: CASSDWEGGEQFF. DNA of the CDR3: TGTGCCAGCAGTGATTGGGAGGGCGGTGAGCAGTTCTTC.

V is TRBV19 and J is TRBJ2-5; possibly TRBD1 for D (5 bases). The CDR3 covers 14 residues. Trimming pared 9 bases from V and 2 bases from J, leaving 16 bases between. Germline-derived CDR1 and CDR2 are LNHDA and SQIVND (reference sequence). DNA of the CDR3: TGTGCCAGCAGAAGAACAGGAGCTCAAGAGACCCAGTACTTC. Translated: CASRRTGAQETQYF.